These 15 T cell receptor beta chains originate from one sample sequenced in a study of T cells in localized non-small cell lung cancer. Clones were sequenced by immunoSEQ multiplex PCR, and TCRdb holds only the in-frame ones, with some missing. The table lists 25,000 to 35,000 clones, roughly 90% of them singletons. This specimen consisted of peripheral blood, obtained before any cancer treatment. The receptors originated from an older female donor with stage I lung adenocarcinoma.

This rearrangement joins TRBV7-9 to TRBJ2-2; D unclear. V was trimmed by 5 bases and J by 3 bases, leaving 13 bases between them. There are 15 residues in the CDR3. CDR1 and CDR2 (germline): SEHNR, FQNEAQ (reference sequence). The chain's CDR3 is CASSAHRFYTGELFF. DNA of the CDR3: TGTGCCAGCAGCGCCCACCGGTTTTACACCGGGGAGCTGTTTTTT.

The chain joins TRBV9 to TRBJ2-7; D may be TRBD1 (6 bases). The CDR3 has 15 residues. V shed 1 base and J shed 6 bases, with 17 bases lying between them. The germline V gene encodes CDR1 SGDLS and CDR2 YYNGEE. The CDR3 sequence is CASSVQGQLPGEQYF. The CDR3 DNA sequence: TGTGCCAGCAGCGTACAGGGGCAACTCCCGGGCGAGCAGTACTTC.

This chain joins TRBV5-4 and TRBJ1-2; 7 bases fit TRBD1. Trimming cost V 1 base and J 0 bases; bases outside gene matches: 6. The CDR3 is 16 residues long. CDR1 and CDR2 from the germline V gene are SGHNT and YYREEE (reference sequence). The DNA for the CDR3 is TGTGCCAGCAGCTTGTACGAGGGGGCTTCTAACTATGGCTACACCTTC. Its protein product is CASSLYEGASNYGYTF.

The J gene is TRBJ2-7, the V gene TRBV11-2; D unresolved. The germline V and J ends were trimmed by 1 base and 3 bases, with 7 bases remaining between them. The CDR3 contains 13 residues. Germline V gene data show CDR1 as SGHAT and CDR2 as FQNNGV. CDR3 bases: TGTGCCAGCAGCTTAGTTCCGTACTACGAGCAGTACTTC. Translated: CASSLVPYYEQYF.

The chain joins TRBV5-5 to TRBJ2-7; 9 nucleotides agree with TRBD1. The CDR3 is 15 amino acids. Germline V gene data show CDR1 as SGHKS and CDR2 as YYEKEE (reference sequence). The J segment lost 6 bases and the V segment lost 3 bases, leaving 10 bases of the junction unmatched. CDR3 sequence reads: CASSSTGGLALEQYF. CDR3 DNA: TGTGCCAGCAGCTCGACAGGGGGACTTGCCCTCGAGCAGTACTTC.

The table lists this clone with a few counts. This chain joins TRBV7-8 and TRBJ2-7; TRBD1 is a possible D gene (5 bases). The CDR3 consists of 14 residues. V lost 3 bases and J 6 bases, leaving 15 bases between the germline ends. CDR1 SGHVS and CDR2 FQNEAQ come from the germline V gene. The CDR3 reads CASSFGQGFREQYF. The CDR3 region has the DNA TGTGCCAGCAGCTTTGGGCAGGGCTTCCGCGAGCAGTACTTC.

The chain couples TRBV5-6 to TRBJ1-1; possibly TRBD1 for D (6 bases). Germline V gene lookup returns CDR1 SGHDT and CDR2 YYEEEE. This CDR3 spans 15 amino acids. Trimming removed 1 base from V and 3 bases from J, with 13 bases in between. The CDR3 here is CASSLITGTYTEAFF. CDR3 DNA: TGTGCCAGCAGCTTGATAACAGGGACGTACACTGAAGCTTTCTTT.

This clone appeared once. The chain recombines TRBV29-1 with TRBJ1-1; possible D gene TRBD1, 6 bases. Germline lookup yields CDR1 SQVTM and CDR2 ANQGSEA. V was shortened by 7 bases and J by 0 bases, with 12 bases between the two germline ends. CDR3 length: 13 residues. The CDR3 bases are TGCAGCGGCAGGGGCCAAATGAACACTGAAGCTTTCTTT. Protein product: CSGRGQMNTEAFF.

The gene calls are TRBV6-6 and TRBJ2-7; D is tentatively TRBD1 or TRBD2 (5 bases each). V dropped 7 bases and J dropped 2 bases, with 18 bases sitting between them. The CDR3 covers 15 residues. CDR1 is MNHNY, CDR2 SVGAGI, per germline (reference sequence). Here the CDR3 reads CASTFSGTTAYEQYF. The CDR3 DNA is TGTGCCAGCACCTTTTCCGGGACGACGGCCTACGAGCAGTACTTC.

This clone was found once. This sequence joins TRBV7-8 and TRBJ1-2; maybe TRBD1 (5 bases). Trimming took off 4 bases at V and 1 base at J, with 10 bases between the two ends. CDR1 SGHVS and CDR2 FQNEAQ come from the germline V gene. This CDR3 spans 14 amino acids. The CDR3 region is CASSSTEDNYGYTF. The CDR3 DNA reads TGTGCCAGCAGCTCGACAGAGGATAACTATGGCTACACCTTC.

V and J are TRBV10-3 and TRBJ1-3; D may be TRBD1 (5 bases). CDR3 length equals 16 residues. The germline V gene has CDR1 ENHRY and CDR2 SYGVKD. Trimming removed 2 bases from V and 2 bases from J, with 13 bases in between. The CDR3 DNA reads as TGTGCCATCAGTGAGGTCGGACCGGGACCTGGAAACACCATATATTTT. Translated: CAISEVGPGPGNTIYF.

The rearrangement uses TRBV7-6 and TRBJ2-7; D gene uncertain. Germline values: CDR1 SGHVS, CDR2 FNYEAQ. This CDR3 contains 13 residues. Trimming pared 11 bases from V and 0 bases from J, leaving 14 bases between. As DNA, the CDR3 is TGTGCCCAAAAACGAGGCAGCTCCTACGAGCAGTACTTC. Its protein product is CAQKRGSSYEQYF.

This chain uses TRBV5-6 with TRBJ1-4; no clear D gene. In germline, CDR1 is SGHDT, CDR2 YYEEEE. This CDR3 region has 12 residues. Deletions cut 1 base from V and 5 bases from J, with 3 bases between. The CDR3 sequence: CASSLFNEKLFF. The CDR3 DNA follows: TGTGCCAGCAGCTTGTTCAATGAAAAACTGTTTTTT.

V usage is TRBV4-1 and J usage is TRBJ2-3; D is possibly TRBD2 (5 bases). The ends were cut back, 5 bases at V and 1 base at J, with 10 bases in the middle. The CDR3 is 14 amino acids. Germline CDR1 is MGHRA and CDR2 is YSYEKL. Here the CDR3 reads CASSGDGGTDTQYF. The CDR3 coding sequence is TGCGCCAGCAGCGGTGACGGGGGCACAGATACGCAGTATTTT.

V and J are TRBV30 and TRBJ2-7; D might be TRBD2 (5 bases). Trimming took off 5 bases at V and 0 bases at J, with 8 bases between the two ends. Germline assignment: CDR1 GTSNPN and CDR2 SVGIG (reference sequence). The CDR3 consists of 12 residues. DNA for the CDR3: TGTGCCTGGGCTCGGGGCTCCTACGAGCAGTACTTC. It specifies CAWARGSYEQYF.